Sequencing of this T cell receptor beta chain was carried out in a study of human T cells and chemical hapten exposure. V was clipped by 3 bases and J by 0 bases, with 13 bases between them. Germline V CDR1 and CDR2: SGHRS, YFSETQ. This CDR3 is 16 amino acids long. TCRdb ran MiXCR on the RACE reads and lists one entry per CDR3 protein. The sample yields about 37,000 distinct CDR3 sequences, approximately 5.5% seen once. Time point: healthy volunteer bleed at 6 weeks. Researchers extracted total RNA from unfractionated whole blood. This rearrangement joins TRBV5-1 to TRBJ1-3; D not certain. This TCR derives from a human donor in good health. Some clones in this sample may be carry-over from other donors' samples. Material: whole blood. The CDR3 DNA follows: TGCGCCAGCAGCTCGGACCCCCTGAGCTCTGGAAACACCATATATTTT. Its protein is CASSSDPLSSGNTIYF.